This TCR beta chain was captured in a study of immune characterization of retroperitoneal liposarcoma. The CDR3 has 15 amino acids. Germline V gene lookup returns CDR1 MNHNS and CDR2 SASEGT. J was trimmed by 9 bases and V by 5 bases; bases with no gene match: 11. TCRdb redid the calling of the PCR reads with MiXCR, one entry per CDR3 protein. The sample carries thousands of distinct CDR3 sequences, over 40% recorded once. Source material: tumor tissue. The TCR comes from a male donor with retroperitoneal liposarcoma. V is TRBV6-1 and J is TRBJ2-1; TRBD1 matches 9 bases. This CDR3 reads CASSNTGGADGEQFF. CDR3 in DNA: TGTGCCAGCAGTAATACAGGGGGCGCAGATGGTGAGCAGTTCTTC.